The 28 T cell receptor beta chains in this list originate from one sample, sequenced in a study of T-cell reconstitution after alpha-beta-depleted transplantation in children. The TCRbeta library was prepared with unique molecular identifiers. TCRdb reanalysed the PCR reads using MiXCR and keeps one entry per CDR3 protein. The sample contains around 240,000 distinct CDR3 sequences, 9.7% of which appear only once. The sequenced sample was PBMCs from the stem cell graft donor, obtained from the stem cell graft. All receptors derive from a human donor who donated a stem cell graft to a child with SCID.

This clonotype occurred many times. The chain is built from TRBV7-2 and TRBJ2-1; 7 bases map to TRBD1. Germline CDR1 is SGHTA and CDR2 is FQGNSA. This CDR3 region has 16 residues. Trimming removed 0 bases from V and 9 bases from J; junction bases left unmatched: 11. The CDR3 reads CASSLAGTVMGSEQFF. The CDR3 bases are TGTGCCAGCAGCTTAGCCGGGACAGTTATGGGTAGTGAGCAGTTCTTC.

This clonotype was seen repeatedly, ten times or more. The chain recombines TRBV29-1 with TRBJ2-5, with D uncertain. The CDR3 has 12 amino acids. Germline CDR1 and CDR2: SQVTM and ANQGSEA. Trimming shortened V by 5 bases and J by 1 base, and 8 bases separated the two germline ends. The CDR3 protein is CSVLGLQETQYF. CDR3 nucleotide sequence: TGCAGCGTTTTGGGCCTCCAAGAGACCCAGTACTTC.

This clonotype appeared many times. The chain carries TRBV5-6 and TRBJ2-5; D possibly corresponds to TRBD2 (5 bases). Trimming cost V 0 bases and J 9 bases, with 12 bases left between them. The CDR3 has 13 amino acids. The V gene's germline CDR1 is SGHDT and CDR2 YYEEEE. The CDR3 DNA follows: TGTGCCAGCAGCTTGGGCGGGTTTGAGGCCCAGTACTTC. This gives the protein CASSLGGFEAQYF.

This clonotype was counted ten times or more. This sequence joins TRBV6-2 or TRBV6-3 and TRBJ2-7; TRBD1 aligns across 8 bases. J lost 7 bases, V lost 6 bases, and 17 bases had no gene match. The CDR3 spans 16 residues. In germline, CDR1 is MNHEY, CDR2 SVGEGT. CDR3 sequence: CASRAIGTGLSGEQYF. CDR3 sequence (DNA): TGTGCCAGCAGGGCCATTGGGACAGGACTTTCGGGGGAGCAGTACTTC.

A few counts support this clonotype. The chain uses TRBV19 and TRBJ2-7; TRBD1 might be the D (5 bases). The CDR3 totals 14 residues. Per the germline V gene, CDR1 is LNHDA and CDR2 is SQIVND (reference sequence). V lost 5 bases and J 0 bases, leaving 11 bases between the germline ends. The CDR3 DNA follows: TGTGCCAGTAGTTCACAGGACGGCTCCTACGAGCAGTACTTC. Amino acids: CASSSQDGSYEQYF.

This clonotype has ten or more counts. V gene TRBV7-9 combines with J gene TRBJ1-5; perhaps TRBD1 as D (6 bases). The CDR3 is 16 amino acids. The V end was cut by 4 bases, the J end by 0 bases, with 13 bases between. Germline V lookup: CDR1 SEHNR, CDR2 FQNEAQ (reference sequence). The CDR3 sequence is CASSSRDKDSNQPQHF. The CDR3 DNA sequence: TGTGCCAGCAGCTCCCGGGACAAAGATAGCAATCAGCCCCAGCATTTT. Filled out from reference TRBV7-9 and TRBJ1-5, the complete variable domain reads DTGVSQNPRHKITKRGQNVTFRCDPISEHNRLYWYRQTLGQGPEFLTYFQNEAQLEKSRLLSDRFSAERPKGSFSTLEIQRTEQGDSAMYLCASSSRDKDSNQPQHFGDGTRLSIL.

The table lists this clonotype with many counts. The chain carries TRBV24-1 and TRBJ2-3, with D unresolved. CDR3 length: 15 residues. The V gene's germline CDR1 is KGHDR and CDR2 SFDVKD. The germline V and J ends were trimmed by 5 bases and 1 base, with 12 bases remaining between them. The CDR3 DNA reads TGTGCCACCAGTGGTTATGACGCGGGCACAGATACGCAGTATTTT. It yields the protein CATSGYDAGTDTQYF.

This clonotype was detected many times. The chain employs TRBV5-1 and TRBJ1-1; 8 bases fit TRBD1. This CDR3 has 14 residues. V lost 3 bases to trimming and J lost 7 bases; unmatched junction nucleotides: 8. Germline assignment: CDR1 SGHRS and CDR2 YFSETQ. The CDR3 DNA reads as TGCGCCAGCAGCTCCTTACAGGGGGAGTATGAAGCTTTCTTT. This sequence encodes CASSSLQGEYEAFF.

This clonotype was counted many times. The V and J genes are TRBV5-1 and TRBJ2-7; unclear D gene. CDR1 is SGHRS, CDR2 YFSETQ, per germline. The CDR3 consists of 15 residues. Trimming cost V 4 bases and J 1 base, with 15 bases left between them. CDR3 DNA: TGCGCCAGCAGCACCCGGGCCACCTCTTCCTACGAGCAGTACTTC. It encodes CASSTRATSSYEQYF.

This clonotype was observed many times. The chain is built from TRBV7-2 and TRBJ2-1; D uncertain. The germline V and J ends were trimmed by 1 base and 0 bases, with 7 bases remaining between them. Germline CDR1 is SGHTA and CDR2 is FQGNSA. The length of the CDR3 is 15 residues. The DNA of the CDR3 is TGTGCCAGCAGCTTAGGGGTCAGCTCCTACAATGAGCAGTTCTTC. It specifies CASSLGVSSYNEQFF.

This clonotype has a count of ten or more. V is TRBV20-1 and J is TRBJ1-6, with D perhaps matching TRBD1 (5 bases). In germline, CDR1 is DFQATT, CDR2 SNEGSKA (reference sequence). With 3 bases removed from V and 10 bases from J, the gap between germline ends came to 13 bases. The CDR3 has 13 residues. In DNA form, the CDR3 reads TGCAGTGCTAGTCTGGGCCGGGACTCACCCCTCCACTTT. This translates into CSASLGRDSPLHF.

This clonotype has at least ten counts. Here the CDR3 reads CASRGEADTQYF. The CDR3 DNA follows: TGCGCCAGCAGGGGGGAGGCGGATACGCAGTATTTT. The V call is TRBV5-1, the J call TRBJ2-3; D is perhaps TRBD2 (6 bases). Trimming removed 5 bases at V and 6 bases at J, with 10 bases between. The germline V gene encodes CDR1 SGHRS and CDR2 YFSETQ. CDR3 length: 12 amino acids.

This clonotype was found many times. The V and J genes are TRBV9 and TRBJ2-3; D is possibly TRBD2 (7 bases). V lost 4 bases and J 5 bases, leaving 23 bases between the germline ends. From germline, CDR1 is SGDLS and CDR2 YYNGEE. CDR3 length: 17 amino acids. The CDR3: CASSPREMRGEGDTQYF. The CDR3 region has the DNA TGTGCCAGCAGCCCCCGAGAGATGAGGGGGGAGGGAGATACGCAGTATTTT.

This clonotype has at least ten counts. The CDR3 region has the DNA TGCAGTGCCCCCAAGACGGAGACCCAGTACTTC. It encodes CSAPKTETQYF. The chain combines TRBV20-1 with TRBJ2-5; D not resolved. The CDR3 is 11 residues long. The germline V and J ends were trimmed by 6 bases and 5 bases, with 10 bases remaining between them. Germline V gene data show CDR1 as DFQATT and CDR2 as SNEGSKA (reference sequence).

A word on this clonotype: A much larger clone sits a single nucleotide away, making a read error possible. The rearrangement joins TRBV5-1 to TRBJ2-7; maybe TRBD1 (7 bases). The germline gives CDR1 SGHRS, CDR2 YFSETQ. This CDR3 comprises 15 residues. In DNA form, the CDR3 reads TGCGCCAGCAGCGCGGGACAGCGGAACTCCTGCGAGCAGTACTTC. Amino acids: CASSAGQRNSCEQYF.

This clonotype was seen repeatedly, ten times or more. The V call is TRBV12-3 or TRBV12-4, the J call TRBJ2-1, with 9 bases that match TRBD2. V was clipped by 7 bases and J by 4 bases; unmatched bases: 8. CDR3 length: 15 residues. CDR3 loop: CASTKTSGGYNEQFF. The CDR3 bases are TGTGCCAGCACTAAGACTAGCGGCGGGTACAATGAGCAGTTCTTC.

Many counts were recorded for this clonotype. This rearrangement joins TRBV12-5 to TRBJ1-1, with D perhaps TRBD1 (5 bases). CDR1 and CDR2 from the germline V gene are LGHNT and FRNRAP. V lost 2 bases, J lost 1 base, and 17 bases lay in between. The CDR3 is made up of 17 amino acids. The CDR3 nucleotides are TGTGCTAGTGGTTTGTGGATCGGGGGGGACCCGAACACTGAAGCTTTCTTT. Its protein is CASGLWIGGDPNTEAFF.

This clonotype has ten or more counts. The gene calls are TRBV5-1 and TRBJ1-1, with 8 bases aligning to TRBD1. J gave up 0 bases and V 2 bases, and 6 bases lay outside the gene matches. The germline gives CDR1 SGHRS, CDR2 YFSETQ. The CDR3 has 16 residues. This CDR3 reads CASSLQQGGLNTEAFF. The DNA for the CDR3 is TGCGCCAGCAGCTTACAACAGGGGGGATTGAACACTGAAGCTTTCTTT.

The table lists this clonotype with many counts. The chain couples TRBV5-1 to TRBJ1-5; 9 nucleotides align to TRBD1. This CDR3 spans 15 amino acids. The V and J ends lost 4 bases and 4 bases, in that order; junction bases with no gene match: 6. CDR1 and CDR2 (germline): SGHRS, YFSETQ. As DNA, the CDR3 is TGCGCCAGCAGCCCCAGGACAGGGGATAATCAGCCCCAGCATTTT. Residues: CASSPRTGDNQPQHF.

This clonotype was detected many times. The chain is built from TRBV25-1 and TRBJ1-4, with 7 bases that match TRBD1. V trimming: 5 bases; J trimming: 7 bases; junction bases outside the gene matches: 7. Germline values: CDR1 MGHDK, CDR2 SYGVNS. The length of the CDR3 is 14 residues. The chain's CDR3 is CASSPPRDSEKLFF. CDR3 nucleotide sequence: TGTGCCAGCAGTCCACCGCGGGACAGTGAAAAACTGTTTTTT. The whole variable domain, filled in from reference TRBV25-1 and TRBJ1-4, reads EADIYQTPRYLVIGTGKKITLECSQTMGHDKMYWYQQDPGMELHLIHYSYGVNSTEKGDLSSESTVSRIRTEHFPLTLESARPSHTSQYLCASSPPRDSEKLFFGSGTQLSVL.

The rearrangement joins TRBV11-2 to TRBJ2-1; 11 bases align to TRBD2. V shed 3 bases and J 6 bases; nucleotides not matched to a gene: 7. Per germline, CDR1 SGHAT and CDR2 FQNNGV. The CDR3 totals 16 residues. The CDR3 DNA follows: TGTGCCAGCAGCTTCGTCGGCGGGACTAGCGGCAATGAGCAGTTCTTC. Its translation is CASSFVGGTSGNEQFF.

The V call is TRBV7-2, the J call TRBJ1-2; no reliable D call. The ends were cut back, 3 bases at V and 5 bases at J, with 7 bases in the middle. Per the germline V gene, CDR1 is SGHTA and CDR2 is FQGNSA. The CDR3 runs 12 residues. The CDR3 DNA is TGTGCCAGCAGCTTTCTGGGGTATGGCTACACCTTC. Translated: CASSFLGYGYTF.

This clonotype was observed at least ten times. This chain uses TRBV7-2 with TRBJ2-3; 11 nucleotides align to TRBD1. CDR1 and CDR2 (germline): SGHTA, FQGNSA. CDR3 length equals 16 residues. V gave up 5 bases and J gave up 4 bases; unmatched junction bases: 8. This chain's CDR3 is CASSRRRDRGADTQYF. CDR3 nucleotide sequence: TGTGCCAGCAGCCGCCGTCGGGACAGGGGGGCAGATACGCAGTATTTT.

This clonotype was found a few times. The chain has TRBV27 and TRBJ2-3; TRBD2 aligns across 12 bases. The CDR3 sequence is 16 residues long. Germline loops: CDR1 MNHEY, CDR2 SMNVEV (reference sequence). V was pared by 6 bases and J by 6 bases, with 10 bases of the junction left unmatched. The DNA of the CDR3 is TGTGCCAGCAGCCTCATACTAGCGGGGGGATTTGATACGCAGTATTTT. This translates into CASSLILAGGFDTQYF.

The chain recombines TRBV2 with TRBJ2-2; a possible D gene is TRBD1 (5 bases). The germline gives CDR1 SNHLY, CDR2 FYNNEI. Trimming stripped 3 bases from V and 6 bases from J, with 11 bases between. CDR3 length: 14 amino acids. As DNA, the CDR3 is TGTGCCAGCAGTGACAGGGTTCGCGCCGGGGAGCTGTTTTTT. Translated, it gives CASSDRVRAGELFF.

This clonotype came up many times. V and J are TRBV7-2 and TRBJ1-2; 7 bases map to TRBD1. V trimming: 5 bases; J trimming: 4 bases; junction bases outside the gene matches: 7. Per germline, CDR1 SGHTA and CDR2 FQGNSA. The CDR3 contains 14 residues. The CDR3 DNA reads TGTGCCAGCAGCACGACAGGGTTGGGCTATGGCTACACCTTC. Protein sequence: CASSTTGLGYGYTF.

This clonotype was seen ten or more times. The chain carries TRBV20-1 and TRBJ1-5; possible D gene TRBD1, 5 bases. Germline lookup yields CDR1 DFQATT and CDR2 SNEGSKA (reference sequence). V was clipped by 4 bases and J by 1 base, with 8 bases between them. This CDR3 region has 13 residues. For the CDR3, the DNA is TGCAGTGCTAAGGACACAAGCAATCAGCCCCAGCATTTT. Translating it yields CSAKDTSNQPQHF.

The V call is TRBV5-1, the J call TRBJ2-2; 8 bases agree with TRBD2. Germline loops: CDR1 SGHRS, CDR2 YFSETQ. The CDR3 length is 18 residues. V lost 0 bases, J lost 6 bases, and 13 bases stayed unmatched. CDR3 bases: TGCGCCAGCAGCTTGGGTGATCCGGGACTAGGTGACGCCGGGGAGCTGTTTTTT. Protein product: CASSLGDPGLGDAGELFF.